The 22 T cell receptor beta chains in this list originate from one sample, sequenced in a study of tumor-infiltrating lymphocytes in primary liver carcinoma. The blood RNA (from unsorted whole blood) was obtained, and germline DNA was also extracted. Constant-region priming of approximately 500 ng total RNA yielded TCR beta cDNA. Libraries of TCR beta came from three nested multiplex PCR rounds with slightly modified ARM-PCR. Running roughly 10 cycles apiece, the first two PCR rounds relied on TRBV1-TRBV30 forward primers together with a C-beta reverse primer. One entry per CDR3 protein results from TCRdb running MiXCR on the multiplex PCR reads. Among about 330,000 distinct CDR3 sequences listed, less than 70% were seen once. Material: peripheral blood. Receptors originate from a man in his forties with primary liver carcinoma and hepatitis B virus infection.

Notes on this clonotype: This may come from a read error, since a much larger clone is one base off. This chain joins TRBV6-5 and TRBJ2-7; 13 bases line up with TRBD2. V lost 7 bases, J lost 5 bases, and 5 bases stayed unmatched. Germline V CDR1 and CDR2: MNHEY, SVGAGI. The CDR3 totals 14 residues. The CDR3 here is CASTSGLAGNEQYF. CDR3 coding DNA: TGTGCCAGCACTTCGGGACTAGCGGGAAACGAGCAGTACTTC.

This clonotype was recorded a few times. The chain carries TRBV6-5 and TRBJ2-3; D unclear. Germline CDR1 is MNHEY and CDR2 is SVGAGI. Trimming pared 6 bases from V and 5 bases from J, leaving 18 bases between. This CDR3 region has 15 residues. This chain's CDR3 is CASSPDLSQLDTQYF. CDR3 sequence (DNA): TGTGCCAGCAGCCCCGACCTTTCCCAATTAGATACGCAGTATTTT.

CDR3 protein: CASSMARDTEAFF. Written as DNA, the CDR3 is TGTGCCAGTAGTATGGCCCGGGACACTGAAGCTTTCTTT. This sequence joins TRBV19 and TRBJ1-1; D gene ambiguous. The CDR3 extends over 13 amino acids. Trimming shortened V by 3 bases and J by 3 bases, and 8 bases separated the two germline ends. CDR1 and CDR2 from the germline V gene are LNHDA and SQIVND (reference sequence). The whole variable domain, remainder taken from reference TRBV19 and TRBJ1-1, is DGGITQSPKYLFRKEGQNVTLSCEQNLNHDAMYWYRQDPGQGLRLIYYSQIVNDFQKGDIAEGYSVSREKKESFPLTVTSAQKNPTAFYLCASSMARDTEAFFGQGTRLTVV.

Details on this clonotype: Relative to the germline gene, one junction end is altered; a read error may explain this. The chain joins TRBV11-2 to TRBJ1-2, with a possible D match to TRBD1 (5 bases). The CDR3 totals 15 residues. Germline CDR1 reads SGHAT; CDR2 reads FQNNGV. CDR3 loop: CASSLLRQRNYSYTF. CDR3 bases: TGTGCCAGCAGCTTACTAAGACAGCGAAACTATAGCTACACCTTC.

This clonotype showed up just a few times. The V gene is TRBV5-4, the J gene TRBJ2-1; no reliable D call. CDR1 SGHNT and CDR2 YYREEE come from the germline V gene (reference sequence). Trimming shortened V by 0 bases and J by 5 bases, and 9 bases separated the two germline ends. This CDR3 is 14 amino acids long. The CDR3 coding sequence is TGTGCCAGCAGCTTGGGGGGTGGGCACAATGAGCAGTTCTTC. It specifies CASSLGGGHNEQFF.

For this clonotype: The conserved final phenylalanine or tryptophan is absent from the CDR3, which likely points to a read error. This chain joins TRBV6-2 or TRBV6-3 and TRBJ2-4; the match to TRBD1 covers 7 bases. The trim removed 5 bases at V and 2 bases at J, leaving 9 bases unmatched. Per germline, CDR1 MNHEY and CDR2 SVGEGT. The CDR3 length is 16 residues. CDR3 bases: TGTGCCAGCAGTGATCGACAGGGCGATACCAAAAACATTCAGTACCTC. This codes for CASSDRQGDTKNIQYL.

As concerns this clonotype: A much larger clone is a single base away; this may be a read error. The chain links TRBV30 to TRBJ2-1; tentatively, D is TRBD2 (5 bases). Germline CDR1 and CDR2: GTSNPN and SVGIG (reference sequence). CDR3 length: 13 residues. V dropped 2 bases and J dropped 7 bases, with 12 bases sitting between them. CDR3 DNA sequence: TGTGCCTGGAGTACTTATAGCGAAAATGAGCAGTTCTTC. Translated: CAWSTYSENEQFF. Combining the CDR3 with reference TRBV30 and TRBJ2-1 gives the whole variable domain SQTIHQWPATLVQPVGSPLSLECTVEGTSNPNLYWYRQAAGRGLQLLFYSVGIGQISSEVPQNLSASRPQDRQFILSSKKLLLSDSGFYLCAWSTYSENEQFFGPGTRLTVL.

This clonotype was detected many times. The chain is built from TRBV6-1 and TRBJ1-1, with D unresolved. CDR3 size: 14 residues. Per the germline V gene, CDR1 is MNHNS and CDR2 is SASEGT. V dropped 0 bases and J dropped 5 bases, with 10 bases sitting between them. CDR3 DNA sequence: TGTGCCAGCAGTGAAGCGAGGGCGGGGACTGAAGCTTTCTTT. Its translation is CASSEARAGTEAFF.

In its sample, this clonotype was seen a few times. The gene calls are TRBV5-6 and TRBJ2-5; TRBD2 aligns across 8 bases. The CDR3 covers 16 residues. The germline gives CDR1 SGHDT, CDR2 YYEEEE. Trimming removed 3 bases from V and 5 bases from J; junction bases left unmatched: 12. The CDR3 bases are TGTGCCAGCAGCTCTTCCGGGAGGGCCTCTGGGGAGACCCAGTACTTC. Protein: CASSSSGRASGETQYF. The full variable domain, completed using reference TRBV5-6 and TRBJ2-5, is DAGVTQSPTHLIKTRGQQVTLRCSPKSGHDTVSWYQQALGQGPQFIFQYYEEEERQRGNFPDRFSGHQFPNYSSELNVNALLLGDSALYLCASSSSGRASGETQYFGPGTRLLVL.

The table lists this clonotype with a count of one. One end of the junction varies from germline; a read error may be responsible. The chain joins TRBV10-2 to TRBJ1-3; TRBD1 matches 7 bases. Germline V gene data show CDR1 as WSHSY and CDR2 as SAAADI. CDR3 size: 16 residues. As DNA, the CDR3 is TGCACCAGCAGTGATTCCCGGGACAGCTCTGGAAACACCATATATTTT. As protein: CTSSDSRDSSGNTIYF.

With regard to this clonotype: The CDR3 does not end in the conserved phenylalanine or tryptophan, so this is likely a read error. For the CDR3, the DNA is TGTGCCAGCAGCCCGGACTGGGTGAGAGATACGCAGTATTTA. Encoded protein: CASSPDWVRDTQYL. J is TRBJ2-3 and V is TRBV11-2; maybe TRBD2 (5 bases). This CDR3 has 14 amino acids. Trimming removed 5 bases from V and 5 bases from J, with 14 bases in between. Germline V lookup: CDR1 SGHAT, CDR2 FQNNGV.

The rearrangement joins TRBV11-2 to TRBJ2-3, with D unresolved. The CDR3 contains 13 residues. CDR1 and CDR2 (germline): SGHAT, FQNNGV. The V gene lost 9 bases and the J gene lost 2 bases, with 12 bases spanning the gap. Here the CDR3 DNA reads TGTGCCAGAAGCCTCCCCAACACAGATACGCAGTATTTT. This gives the protein CARSLPNTDTQYF.

Worth noting for this clonotype: A much larger clone differs by one base, so this may be a read error. The chain recombines TRBV5-5 with TRBJ1-1; no clear D. Germline-derived CDR1 and CDR2 are SGHKS and YYEKEE (reference sequence). This CDR3 is 14 amino acids long. The DNA of the CDR3 is TGTGTCAGCAGCTTCTTCCCGGGGAACACTGAAGCTTTCTTT. It yields the protein CVSSFFPGNTEAFF.

The sample holds a few counts of this clonotype. CDR3 protein: CASSLLREDTGELFF. The CDR3 coding sequence is TGTGCCAGCAGCCTGTTGAGGGAGGACACCGGGGAGCTGTTTTTT. The chain carries TRBV7-9 and TRBJ2-2, with D possibly TRBD2 on 6 matching bases. The CDR3 contains 15 residues. Germline V gene data show CDR1 as SEHNR and CDR2 as FQNEAQ (reference sequence). V lost 5 bases to trimming and J lost 3 bases, with 13 bases between them.

This rearrangement joins TRBV6-5 to TRBJ1-2; D remains unclear. V shed 7 bases and J shed 6 bases, with 18 bases lying between them. This CDR3 has 14 amino acids. The germline CDR1 and CDR2 sequences are MNHEY and SVGAGI. The CDR3 spells CASTETGRNDGYTF. The CDR3 nucleotides read TGTGCCAGCACCGAAACGGGGAGGAATGATGGCTACACCTTC.

The table lists this clonotype with a few counts. A read error may account for a junction end that differs from germline. The gene calls are TRBV11-2 and TRBJ1-2; D is ambiguous. CDR1 and CDR2 (germline): SGHAT, FQNNGV. The CDR3 length is 12 residues. As DNA, the CDR3 is TGTGCCAGCAGCTGTTTCGGGGAAGGCTACGCCTTC. This sequence encodes CASSCFGEGYAF.

V and J are TRBV28 and TRBJ2-1; 11 bases line up with TRBD2. The CDR3 totals 19 residues. The germline CDR1 and CDR2 sequences are MDHEN and SYDVKM. J was trimmed by 0 bases and V by 7 bases; bases with no gene match: 14. The DNA for the CDR3 is TGTGCCAGCACCCCCATGGAAGGGACTAGCGGTGCCTCCTACAATGAGCAGTTCTTC. Its protein is CASTPMEGTSGASYNEQFF.

This clonotype was seen a few times. V gene TRBV5-6 combines with J gene TRBJ2-3; TRBD2 matches 10 bases. Germline loops: CDR1 SGHDT, CDR2 YYEEEE. Losses at the gene ends were 0 bases for V and 4 bases for J; bases not matched to a gene: 2. The CDR3 has 15 amino acids. CDR3 loop: CASSLELAGSDTQYF. CDR3 bases: TGTGCCAGCAGCTTGGAACTAGCGGGATCAGATACGCAGTATTTT.

Points on this clonotype: Sequence at one end of the junction differs from germline and may be a read error. The gene calls are TRBV4-1 and TRBJ1-1; D gene ambiguous. This CDR3 has 15 residues. CDR1 and CDR2 from the germline V gene are MGHRA and YSYEKL. This CDR3 is CTSSQDPAVNTEAFF. CDR3 in DNA: TGCACCAGCAGCCAAGATCCGGCGGTGAACACTGAAGCTTTCTTT.

This clonotype was seen a handful of times. The chain is built from TRBV5-4 and TRBJ1-6; D remains ambiguous. Trimming pared 3 bases from V and 5 bases from J, leaving 9 bases between. The CDR3 length is 14 residues. Germline V gives CDR1 SGHNT, CDR2 YYREEE (reference sequence). In nucleotides, the CDR3 is TGTGCCAGCAGCTCGGGGATTGATAATTCACCCCTCCACTTT. It specifies CASSSGIDNSPLHF.

The chain uses TRBV12-3 or TRBV12-4 and TRBJ2-1; 8 bases agree with TRBD2. Germline trimming cut 7 bases from V and 0 bases from J; bases unmatched to any gene: 5. The CDR3 has 15 residues. The CDR3 loop reads CASNLGTSSYNEQFF. As DNA, the CDR3 is TGTGCCAGCAATTTGGGGACTAGCTCCTACAATGAGCAGTTCTTC.

This clonotype was picked up many times. The gene calls are TRBV4-2 and TRBJ1-1; a possible D gene is TRBD1 (6 bases). Germline assignment: CDR1 LGHNA and CDR2 YNFKEQ. The CDR3 runs 15 residues. Trimming left V 1 base short and J 3 bases short, with 12 bases between. The CDR3 loop is CASSQVQGVDTEAFF. Here the CDR3 DNA reads TGTGCCAGCAGCCAAGTACAGGGTGTCGACACTGAAGCTTTCTTT.